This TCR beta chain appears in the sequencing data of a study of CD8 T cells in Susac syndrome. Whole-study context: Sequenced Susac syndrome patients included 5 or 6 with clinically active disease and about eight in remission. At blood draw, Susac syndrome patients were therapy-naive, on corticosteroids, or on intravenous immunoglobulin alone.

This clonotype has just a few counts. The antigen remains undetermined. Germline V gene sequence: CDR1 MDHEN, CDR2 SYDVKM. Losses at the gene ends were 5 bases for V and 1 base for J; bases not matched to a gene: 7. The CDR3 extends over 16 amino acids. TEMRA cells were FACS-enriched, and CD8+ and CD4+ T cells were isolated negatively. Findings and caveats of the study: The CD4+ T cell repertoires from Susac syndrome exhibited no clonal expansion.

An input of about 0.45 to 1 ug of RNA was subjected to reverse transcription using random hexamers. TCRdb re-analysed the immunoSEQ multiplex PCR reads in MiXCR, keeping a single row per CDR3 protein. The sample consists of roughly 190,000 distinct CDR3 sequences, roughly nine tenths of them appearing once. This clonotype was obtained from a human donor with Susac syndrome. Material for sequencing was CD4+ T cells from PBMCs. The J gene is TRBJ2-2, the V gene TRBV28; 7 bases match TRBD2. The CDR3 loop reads CASSPGRGRNTGELFF. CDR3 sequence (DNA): TGTGCCAGCAGTCCCGGGCGCGGGAGGAACACCGGGGAGCTGTTTTTT.